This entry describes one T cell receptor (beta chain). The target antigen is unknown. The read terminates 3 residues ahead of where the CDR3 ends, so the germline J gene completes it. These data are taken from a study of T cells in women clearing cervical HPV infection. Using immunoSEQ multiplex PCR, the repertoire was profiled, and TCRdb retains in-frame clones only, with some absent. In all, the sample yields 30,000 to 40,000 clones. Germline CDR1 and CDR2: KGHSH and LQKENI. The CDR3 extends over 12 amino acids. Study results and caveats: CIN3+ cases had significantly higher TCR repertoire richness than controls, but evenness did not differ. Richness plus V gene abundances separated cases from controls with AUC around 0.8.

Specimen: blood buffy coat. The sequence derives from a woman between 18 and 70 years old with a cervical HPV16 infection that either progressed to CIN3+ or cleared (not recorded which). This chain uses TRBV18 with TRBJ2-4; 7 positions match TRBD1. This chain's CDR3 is CASSLPGQIQYF. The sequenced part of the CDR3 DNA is TGTGCCAGCTCACTTCCGGGACAGATT.